A selection of T cell receptor beta chains follows, all from one sample in a study of TIL therapy for anti-PD-1-resistant metastatic lung cancer. Sequenced by immunoSEQ multiplex PCR; TCRdb stores in-frame clones only, minus some. The table records some 46,000 clones, roughly 78% of them present only once. Here the sequenced sample was blood, taken at baseline. The receptor source for this set is a man aged 65-85 years with non-small cell lung cancer. The CDR3 runs from the conserved cysteine through the conserved F or W. A D gene is named only where the DNA matches it firmly. The listing skips clone size in some rows; elsewhere it reads once, few, many or a size class.

v_call: TRBV5-1; clone_size: .; d_call: .; j_call: TRBJ1-1; cdr3_aa: CASSPEGHSTEAFF; cdr3_nt: TGCGCCAGCAGCCCGGAAGGTCACAGCACTGAAGCTTTCTTT
v_call: TRBV5-6; clone_size: few; d_call: TRBD1; j_call: TRBJ1-5; cdr3_aa: CASSPQGQGNQPQHF; cdr3_nt: TGTGCCAGCAGCCCGCAGGGACAGGGGAATCAGCCCCAGCATTTT
v_call: TRBV5-4; clone_size: .; d_call: TRBD2; j_call: TRBJ2-7; cdr3_aa: CASSLPSGRAYEQYF; cdr3_nt: TGTGCCAGCAGCCTGCCTAGCGGGAGGGCCTACGAGCAGTACTTC
v_call: TRBV25-1; clone_size: .; d_call: .; j_call: TRBJ2-7; cdr3_aa: CASSDRNGPYEQYF; cdr3_nt: TGTGCCAGCAGTGATAGGAACGGACCCTACGAGCAGTACTTC
v_call: TRBV5-1; clone_size: .; d_call: .; j_call: TRBJ1-1; cdr3_aa: CASSITLSNTEAFF; cdr3_nt: TGCGCCAGCAGCATAACCCTCTCGAACACTGAAGCTTTCTTT
v_call: TRBV5-1; clone_size: .; d_call: .; j_call: TRBJ2-7; cdr3_aa: CASSLGPAYEQYF; cdr3_nt: TGCGCCAGCAGCTTGGGGCCGGCCTACGAGCAGTACTTC
v_call: TRBV6-1; clone_size: .; d_call: .; j_call: TRBJ2-6; cdr3_aa: CASSALSGANVLTF; cdr3_nt: TGTGCCAGCAGCGCATTGTCTGGGGCCAACGTCCTGACTTTC
v_call: TRBV11-2; clone_size: .; d_call: .; j_call: TRBJ2-7; cdr3_aa: CASSQTSGNRDYEQYF; cdr3_nt: TGTGCCAGCAGCCAAACCTCAGGGAATCGAGACTACGAGCAGTACTTC
v_call: TRBV28; clone_size: .; d_call: .; j_call: TRBJ1-2; cdr3_aa: CASSLINYGYTF; cdr3_nt: TGTGCCAGCAGTTTAATCAACTATGGCTACACCTTC
v_call: TRBV5-6; clone_size: .; d_call: .; j_call: TRBJ1-2; cdr3_aa: CASSLEQGVYGYTF; cdr3_nt: TGTGCCAGCAGCTTGGAACAGGGCGTCTATGGCTACACCTTC
v_call: TRBV7-6; clone_size: .; d_call: .; j_call: TRBJ2-7; cdr3_aa: CASSADTGPYEQYF; cdr3_nt: TGTGCCAGCAGCGCCGATACAGGGCCCTACGAGCAGTACTTC
v_call: TRBV20-1; clone_size: .; d_call: .; j_call: TRBJ1-1; cdr3_aa: CSVKSNTEAFF; cdr3_nt: TGCAGTGTAAAATCTAACACTGAAGCTTTCTTT
v_call: TRBV7-3; clone_size: .; d_call: .; j_call: TRBJ2-1; cdr3_aa: CASSLGFEQFF; cdr3_nt: TGTGCCAGCAGCTTAGGATTTGAGCAGTTCTTC
v_call: TRBV6-5; clone_size: .; d_call: .; j_call: TRBJ2-2; cdr3_aa: CASTTLPGELFF; cdr3_nt: TGTGCCAGCACCACTCTACCCGGGGAGCTGTTTTTT
v_call: TRBV7-9; clone_size: .; d_call: TRBD2; j_call: TRBJ2-7; cdr3_aa: CASSLGVPSGTYEQYF; cdr3_nt: TGTGCCAGCAGCTTAGGGGTTCCTAGCGGGACCTACGAGCAGTACTTC
v_call: TRBV6-5; clone_size: .; d_call: TRBD1; j_call: TRBJ1-2; cdr3_aa: CASRPTGGAKGYTF; cdr3_nt: TGTGCCAGCAGACCGACAGGGGGCGCGAAAGGCTACACCTTC
v_call: TRBV27; clone_size: .; d_call: .; j_call: TRBJ2-5; cdr3_aa: CASSLEEETQYF; cdr3_nt: TGTGCCAGCAGTTTAGAGGAAGAGACCCAGTACTTC
v_call: TRBV5-1; clone_size: .; d_call: .; j_call: TRBJ2-1; cdr3_aa: CASSLDGNSYNEQFF; cdr3_nt: TGCGCCAGCAGCTTGGACGGAAACTCCTACAATGAGCAGTTCTTC
v_call: TRBV29-1; clone_size: .; d_call: .; j_call: TRBJ2-2; cdr3_aa: CSVEDHGTENTGELFF; cdr3_nt: TGCAGCGTTGAAGATCATGGGACGGAGAACACCGGGGAGCTGTTTTTT
v_call: TRBV7-9; clone_size: .; d_call: .; j_call: TRBJ1-2; cdr3_aa: CASSLAGTGGYTF; cdr3_nt: TGTGCCAGCAGCTTAGCGGGGACGGGCGGCTACACCTTC
v_call: TRBV7-7; clone_size: .; d_call: TRBD2; j_call: TRBJ2-5; cdr3_aa: CASSPGTSFGETQYF; cdr3_nt: TGTGCTAGCAGCCCCGGGACTAGTTTTGGAGAGACCCAGTACTTC
v_call: TRBV27; clone_size: .; d_call: .; j_call: TRBJ1-2; cdr3_aa: CASSFEGVSYGYTF; cdr3_nt: TGTGCCAGCAGTTTTGAAGGGGTAAGTTATGGCTACACCTTC
v_call: TRBV7-9; clone_size: .; d_call: TRBD2; j_call: TRBJ2-1; cdr3_aa: CASSSGLAGREQFF; cdr3_nt: TGTGCCAGCAGCTCCGGACTAGCGGGAAGGGAGCAGTTCTTC
v_call: TRBV7-6; clone_size: .; d_call: TRBD2; j_call: TRBJ2-1; cdr3_aa: CASSTEASGNNEQFF; cdr3_nt: TGTGCCAGCAGCACAGAGGCTAGCGGAAACAATGAGCAGTTCTTC
v_call: TRBV7-6; clone_size: .; d_call: .; j_call: TRBJ1-3; cdr3_aa: CASSPNPTGAAGNTIYF; cdr3_nt: TGTGCCAGCAGCCCTAACCCGACGGGGGCGGCTGGAAACACCATATATTTT
v_call: TRBV6-5; clone_size: .; d_call: .; j_call: TRBJ2-5; cdr3_aa: CASSPGMDQYF; cdr3_nt: TGTGCCAGCAGCCCCGGTATGGACCAGTACTTC
v_call: TRBV5-1; clone_size: .; d_call: TRBD1; j_call: TRBJ2-1; cdr3_aa: CASSLDLSGTGGNEQFF; cdr3_nt: TGCGCCAGCAGCTTGGACCTCTCCGGGACAGGGGGCAATGAGCAGTTCTTC
v_call: TRBV11-2; clone_size: .; d_call: .; j_call: TRBJ2-1; cdr3_aa: CASSLDRGVYNEQFF; cdr3_nt: TGTGCCAGCAGCTTAGACAGGGGAGTCTACAATGAGCAGTTCTTC
v_call: TRBV19; clone_size: .; d_call: TRBD1; j_call: TRBJ2-7; cdr3_aa: CASSIDGQGAYEQYF; cdr3_nt: TGTGCCAGTAGTATAGATGGGCAGGGGGCCTACGAGCAGTACTTC
v_call: TRBV7-3; clone_size: .; d_call: .; j_call: TRBJ2-7; cdr3_aa: CASSFFPGPYEQYF; cdr3_nt: TGTGCCAGCAGCTTTTTCCCAGGCCCCTACGAGCAGTACTTC
v_call: TRBV7-2; clone_size: .; d_call: TRBD1; j_call: TRBJ1-2; cdr3_aa: CASSLATGGRYGYTF; cdr3_nt: TGTGCCAGCAGCTTAGCGACAGGGGGCCGATATGGCTACACCTTC
v_call: TRBV7-3; clone_size: .; d_call: .; j_call: TRBJ2-2; cdr3_aa: CASSWDNTGELFF; cdr3_nt: TGTGCCAGCAGCTGGGATAACACCGGGGAGCTGTTTTTT
v_call: TRBV5-1; clone_size: .; d_call: .; j_call: TRBJ2-5; cdr3_aa: CASSLARRAAAQETQYF; cdr3_nt: TGCGCCAGCAGCTTGGCTCGGAGGGCGGCGGCCCAAGAGACCCAGTACTTC
v_call: TRBV5-1; clone_size: .; d_call: .; j_call: TRBJ1-4; cdr3_aa: CASSFGPSTNEKLFF; cdr3_nt: TGCGCCAGCAGCTTTGGGCCATCAACTAATGAAAAACTGTTTTTT
v_call: TRBV5-6; clone_size: .; d_call: TRBD1; j_call: TRBJ2-1; cdr3_aa: CASSPGTGGAYNEQFF; cdr3_nt: TGTGCCAGCAGCCCGGGGACAGGGGGCGCCTACAATGAGCAGTTCTTC
v_call: TRBV5-1; clone_size: .; d_call: .; j_call: TRBJ2-7; cdr3_aa: CASRQEDEQYF; cdr3_nt: TGCGCCAGCAGACAGGAAGACGAGCAGTACTTC
v_call: TRBV6-1; clone_size: .; d_call: .; j_call: TRBJ1-5; cdr3_aa: CASSEGQAYSNQPQHF; cdr3_nt: TGTGCCAGCAGTGAAGGCCAAGCTTATAGCAATCAGCCCCAGCATTTT
v_call: TRBV5-1; clone_size: .; d_call: TRBD1; j_call: TRBJ1-1; cdr3_aa: CASSLVPGGLNTEAFF; cdr3_nt: TGCGCCAGCAGCTTGGTTCCAGGGGGACTGAACACTGAAGCTTTCTTT
v_call: TRBV7-6; clone_size: once; d_call: TRBD1; j_call: TRBJ1-4; cdr3_aa: CASSFGTGGNEKLFF; cdr3_nt: TGTGCCAGCAGCTTTGGGACAGGGGGCAATGAAAAACTGTTTTTT
v_call: TRBV2; clone_size: .; d_call: .; j_call: TRBJ2-6; cdr3_aa: CASEEGTLSGANVLTF; cdr3_nt: TGTGCCTCAGAGGAGGGCACCCTCTCTGGGGCCAACGTCCTGACTTTC
v_call: TRBV19; clone_size: .; d_call: .; j_call: TRBJ2-7; cdr3_aa: CASSISSGNYHEQYF; cdr3_nt: TGTGCCAGTAGTATAAGTAGCGGAAATTACCACGAGCAGTACTTC
v_call: TRBV5-5; clone_size: .; d_call: .; j_call: TRBJ1-1; cdr3_aa: CASSLVGGYGTEAFF; cdr3_nt: TGTGCCAGCAGCTTGGTTGGGGGGTATGGCACTGAAGCTTTCTTT
v_call: TRBV11-1; clone_size: few; d_call: .; j_call: TRBJ2-1; cdr3_aa: CASRPPGPGNEQFF; cdr3_nt: TGTGCCAGCAGACCGCCGGGCCCCGGAAATGAGCAGTTCTTC
v_call: TRBV11-3; clone_size: .; d_call: .; j_call: TRBJ2-1; cdr3_aa: CASSLEGSYNEQFF; cdr3_nt: TGTGCCAGCAGCTTAGAGGGATCCTACAATGAGCAGTTCTTC
v_call: TRBV6-6; clone_size: once; d_call: .; j_call: TRBJ2-7; cdr3_aa: CASSPTRRGEQYF; cdr3_nt: TGTGCCAGCAGCCCCACTCGCAGGGGAGAGCAGTACTTC
v_call: TRBV7-3; clone_size: .; d_call: .; j_call: TRBJ2-2; cdr3_aa: CASSLFLAGELFF; cdr3_nt: TGTGCCAGCAGCTTATTTCTAGCCGGGGAGCTGTTTTTT
v_call: TRBV6-6; clone_size: .; d_call: .; j_call: TRBJ2-7; cdr3_aa: CASSLLERSYEQYF; cdr3_nt: TGTGCCAGCAGTCTCTTAGAGCGATCCTACGAGCAGTACTTC
v_call: TRBV5-1; clone_size: .; d_call: TRBD1; j_call: TRBJ2-7; cdr3_aa: CASSPRGTGHFYEQYF; cdr3_nt: TGCGCCAGCAGCCCCCGGGGGACAGGGCACTTCTACGAGCAGTACTTC
v_call: TRBV28; clone_size: .; d_call: .; j_call: TRBJ2-1; cdr3_aa: CASSSSTTRRLLYNEQFF; cdr3_nt: TGTGCCAGCAGTTCTTCTACCACCCGCCGCCTCCTATACAATGAGCAGTTCTTC
v_call: TRBV5-1; clone_size: .; d_call: .; j_call: TRBJ2-7; cdr3_aa: CASSLNNLDYEQYF; cdr3_nt: TGCGCCAGCAGCTTGAATAACTTGGACTACGAGCAGTACTTC
v_call: TRBV7-8; clone_size: .; d_call: .; j_call: TRBJ2-1; cdr3_aa: CASRSGQEYNEQFF; cdr3_nt: TGTGCCAGCCGTAGCGGACAAGAATACAATGAGCAGTTCTTC
v_call: TRBV2; clone_size: .; d_call: .; j_call: TRBJ1-5; cdr3_aa: CASRGVSGNQPQHF; cdr3_nt: TGTGCCAGCCGGGGGGTAAGTGGCAATCAGCCCCAGCATTTT
v_call: TRBV6-5; clone_size: .; d_call: .; j_call: TRBJ2-7; cdr3_aa: CASSLSGSMSYEQYF; cdr3_nt: TGTGCCAGCAGTTTATCGGGTTCGATGAGCTACGAGCAGTACTTC
v_call: TRBV7-2; clone_size: .; d_call: .; j_call: TRBJ1-5; cdr3_aa: CASSFRGNQPQHF; cdr3_nt: TGTGCCAGCAGCTTTCGGGGTAATCAGCCCCAGCATTTT
v_call: TRBV5-4; clone_size: .; d_call: .; j_call: TRBJ1-3; cdr3_aa: CASSLGSGSGNTIYF; cdr3_nt: TGTGCCAGCAGCTTGGGTTCAGGGTCAGGAAACACCATATATTTT
v_call: TRBV28; clone_size: .; d_call: .; j_call: TRBJ2-3; cdr3_aa: CASSLRTDTQYF; cdr3_nt: TGTGCCAGCAGTCTCCGGACAGATACGCAGTATTTT
v_call: TRBV5-1; clone_size: .; d_call: TRBD2; j_call: TRBJ2-7; cdr3_aa: CASSSTGGNYEQYF; cdr3_nt: TGCGCCAGCAGCTCCACGGGGGGGAACTACGAGCAGTACTTC
v_call: TRBV27; clone_size: .; d_call: TRBD2; j_call: TRBJ2-7; cdr3_aa: CASSKQRDPSYEQYF; cdr3_nt: TGTGCCAGCAGTAAGCAGCGGGATCCCTCCTACGAGCAGTACTTC
v_call: TRBV19; clone_size: .; d_call: .; j_call: TRBJ1-4; cdr3_aa: CASSTWKEKLFF; cdr3_nt: TGTGCCAGTAGTACCTGGAAAGAAAAACTGTTTTTT
v_call: TRBV5-1; clone_size: .; d_call: .; j_call: TRBJ2-3; cdr3_aa: CASSLAQDTQYF; cdr3_nt: TGCGCCAGCAGCTTGGCCCAAGATACGCAGTATTTT